This note documents a single TCR beta chain sequence. Its antigen is unidentified. This sample was taken from a study of beta chain features in type 1 diabetes. Study overall: The study found patients and healthy donors alike in age, gender and cell yields.

The CDR3 totals 15 residues. Germline CDR1 and CDR2: SNHLY and FYNNEI. Trimming stripped 7 bases from V and 6 bases from J, with 22 bases between. Every isolated RNA sample was fully reverse transcribed, so sequencing captured expressed TCRB transcripts. The protocol was immunoSEQ multiplex PCR, while the TCRdb copy is restricted to in-frame clones and leaves out a portion. Among some 200,000 clones listed, more than 15% were seen once. Findings and caveats of the study: Moderately but significantly shorter TCRB CDR3s were found in Type 1 diabetes patients in all four CD4+ subsets. When cDNA is sequenced, cells with high TCR expression could be over-represented.

Source material: naive CD4+ T cells from blood. The genes are TRBV2 and TRBJ2-7; a weak D match, TRBD2 (6 bases). The receptor comes from a man aged 30-40 years with type 1 diabetes. DNA of the CDR3: TGTGCCAGCAAATCCACGTCGGGAGCCGTTGGCGAGCAGTACTTC. Protein sequence: CASKSTSGAVGEQYF.